This T cell receptor (beta chain) originates from a study of T cell repertoires in cytomegalovirus infection. Study background: It was the public TCR beta signatures that indicated both CMV infection and matching HLA type. Points from the study as a whole: It was HLA-C-restricted CMV-specific TCR beta clonotypes that dominated the response ex vivo. Cumulated frequencies of public TCR beta families served to identify carriers of CMV plus the relevant HLA.

As to this clonotype: Its antigen is currently unknown.

TCRdb used MiXCR to reprocess the reads, holding one entry per CDR3 protein. The table includes around 900,000 distinct CDR3 sequences, about 33% detected once. The length of the CDR3 is 14 residues. V was pared by 0 bases and J by 5 bases, with 13 bases between. Germline lookup yields CDR1 DFQATT and CDR2 SNEGSKA (reference sequence). The genes are TRBV20-1 and TRBJ2-5, with D perhaps matching TRBD1 or TRBD2 (5 bases each). The specimen was cultured CD8+ T cells from PBMCs, collected from culture after CMV antigen stimulation. The TCR comes from a human donor in good health (CMV status not recorded). Some clones in this sample may be carry-over from other donors' samples. CDR3 sequence reads: CSARDKRGWETQYF. DNA for the CDR3: TGCAGTGCTAGAGATAAGAGGGGTTGGGAGACCCAGTACTTC.